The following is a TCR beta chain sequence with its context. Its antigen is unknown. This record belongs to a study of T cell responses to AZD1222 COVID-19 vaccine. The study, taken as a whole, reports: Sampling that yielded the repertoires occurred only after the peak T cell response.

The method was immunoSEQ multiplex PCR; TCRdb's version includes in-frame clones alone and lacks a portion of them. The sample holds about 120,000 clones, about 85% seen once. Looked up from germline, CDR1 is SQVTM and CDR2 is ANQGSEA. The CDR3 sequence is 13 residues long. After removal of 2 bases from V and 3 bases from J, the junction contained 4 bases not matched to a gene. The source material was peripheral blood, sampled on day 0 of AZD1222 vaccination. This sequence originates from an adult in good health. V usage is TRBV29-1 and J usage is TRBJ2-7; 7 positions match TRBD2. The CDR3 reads CSVETGGGYEQYF. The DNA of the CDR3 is TGCAGCGTTGAAACCGGCGGGGGCTACGAGCAGTACTTC.